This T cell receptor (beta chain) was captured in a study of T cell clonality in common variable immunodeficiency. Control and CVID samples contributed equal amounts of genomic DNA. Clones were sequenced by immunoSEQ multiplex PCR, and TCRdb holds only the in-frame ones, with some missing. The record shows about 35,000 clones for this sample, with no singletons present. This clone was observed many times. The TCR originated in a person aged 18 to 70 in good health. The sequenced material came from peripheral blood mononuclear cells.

The CDR3 sequence is CSPLDPLPGLAGGTQYF. The part of the CDR3 DNA that was read is TGCAGTCCGCTAGATCCCCTTCCGGGACTAGCGGGTGGCACG. The chain has TRBV20-1 and TRBJ2-3; TRBD2 matches 12 bases. The CDR3 goes on 3 residues after the read ends, and that part is filled in from the germline J gene. Germline V CDR1 and CDR2: DFQATT, SNEGSKA (reference sequence). This CDR3 region has 17 residues.